These T cell receptor beta chains were read from a single sample in a study of blood T cell repertoires in COVID-19. The assay was immunoSEQ multiplex PCR, and TCRdb's table has in-frame clones only and misses some. The repertoire holds over 400,000 clones, with 70% to 90% as singletons. Input material: peripheral blood. The receptor set was obtained from a woman aged 45-65 years with COVID-19, enrolled during active disease. CDR3s include the opening cysteine and the closing phenylalanine or tryptophan. The order of the fields is V gene, D gene, J gene, clone size, CDR3 DNA, CDR3 protein. D genes are given only for firm matches. Size is stated for part of the rows, as once, few or many counts, or as a class when the clone is expanded.

>TRBV7-9|TRBD2|TRBJ2-1|NA
TGTGCCAGCAGCTTGAGGCTAGCGGCCTACAATGAGCAGTTCTTC
CASSLRLAAYNEQFF
>TRBV6-4|NA|TRBJ1-2|once
TGTGCCAGCAGTGAGGGGGCCGGGAACTATGGCTACACCTTC
CASSEGAGNYGYTF
>TRBV20-1|NA|TRBJ2-7|NA
TGCAGTGCTAGTGCCCTGGGGGACAAAGCCTACGAGCAGTACTTC
CSASALGDKAYEQYF
>TRBV19|NA|TRBJ1-4|NA
TGTGCCAGTACGATCCGGGACTATCCTGAAAAACTGTTTTTT
CASTIRDYPEKLFF
>TRBV13|NA|TRBJ1-6|NA
TGTGCCAGCAGCCTCCGGACGGGGAATTCACCCCTCCACTTT
CASSLRTGNSPLHF
>TRBV6-5|NA|TRBJ1-2|NA
TGTGCCAGCGGCCAGAAGTATGGCTACACCTTC
CASGQKYGYTF
>TRBV6-4|NA|TRBJ1-6|NA
TGTGCCAGCAGTGCAGGGGTCGGTTCACCCCTCCACTTT
CASSAGVGSPLHF
>TRBV19|TRBD1|TRBJ2-6|NA
TGTGCCAGTCTGCCCCGGACAGGGGACTCTGGGGCCAACGTCCTGACTTTC
CASLPRTGDSGANVLTF
>TRBV15|NA|TRBJ2-4|NA
TGTGCCACCGGTCTGGCCCGGGACATGGCCATTCAGTACTTC
CATGLARDMAIQYF
>TRBV6-6|NA|TRBJ1-2|few
TGTGCCAGCAGTTTCCGGGACTCGGGCTACACCTTC
CASSFRDSGYTF
>TRBV6-5|TRBD1|TRBJ1-2|NA
TGTGCCAGCACTCTACAGGGGTATCAGGGCTACACCTTC
CASTLQGYQGYTF
>TRBV5-1|NA|TRBJ1-6|NA
TGCGCCAGCAGAGGCGGCGACCTCCTGATTTCCCCCCTCCACTTT
CASRGGDLLISPLHF
>TRBV4-1|TRBD2|TRBJ2-3|NA
TGCGCCAGCAGCCAGGGTGTTGCGGGGGGGCGCACAGATACGCAGTATTTT
CASSQGVAGGRTDTQYF
>TRBV11-3|TRBD2|TRBJ2-3|NA
TGTGCCAGCAGCCCTAGCGGGGGACGAGATACGCAGTATTTT
CASSPSGGRDTQYF
>TRBV6-5|TRBD1|TRBJ1-5|NA
TGTGCCAGCAGTTTTTCCGTATCAGGGGGCAGGCAGCCCCAGCATTTT
CASSFSVSGGRQPQHF
>TRBV24-1|TRBD1|TRBJ2-3|NA
TGTGCCACCAGTGATTTGGGGACAGGGACGCAGTATTTT
CATSDLGTGTQYF
>TRBV27|NA|TRBJ1-1|NA
TGTGCCAGCAGGAGGGGGGGCACTGAAGCTTTCTTT
CASRRGGTEAFF
>TRBV28|NA|TRBJ1-5|NA
TGTGCCAGCAGTTATACTTATAGCAATCAGCCCCAGCATTTT
CASSYTYSNQPQHF
>TRBV11-2|NA|TRBJ2-3|NA
TGTGCCAGCAGCTTAGCGGTGAGGTTGGATACGCAGTATTTT
CASSLAVRLDTQYF
>TRBV2|TRBD1|TRBJ2-6|NA
TGTGCCAGGCTAGGGGACAGGGAATCTACTGGGGCCAACGTCCTGACTTTC
CARLGDRESTGANVLTF
>TRBV2|TRBD1|TRBJ1-2|few
TGTGCCAGCAGTGAGCTAGGACCCCGGGACAGATCTAACTATGGCTACACCTTC
CASSELGPRDRSNYGYTF
>TRBV5-1|NA|TRBJ2-1|few
TGCGCCAGCAGCTTCAGCGGGCCTATAAGCTCCTACAATGAGCAGTTCTTC
CASSFSGPISSYNEQFF
>TRBV3-1/TRBV3-2|NA|TRBJ2-2|NA
TGTGCCAGCAGTCAGCGGACCGGGGAGCTGTTTTTT
CASSQRTGELFF
>TRBV7-9|NA|TRBJ2-1|once
TGTGCCAGCAGCTCTTTTGGGGGGGGCACTGAGCAGTTCTTC
CASSSFGGGTEQFF
>TRBV6-5|TRBD1|TRBJ1-6|NA
TGTGCCAGCATTCTAAGCGGACAGGGGGATTCACCCCTCCACTTT
CASILSGQGDSPLHF
>TRBV6-5|TRBD1|TRBJ2-3|NA
TGTGCCAGCAGTAACCACGGGACAGGGGGAAGTACGCAGTATTTT
CASSNHGTGGSTQYF
>TRBV28|NA|TRBJ2-7|NA
TGTGCCAGCTCATCGAGGGTGGGTATGTACGAGCAGTACTTC
CASSSRVGMYEQYF
>TRBV11-2|NA|TRBJ1-1|few
TGTGCCAGCAGCTTGGGCAGGGTGGGCCAGGCTTTCTTT
CASSLGRVGQAFF
>TRBV3-1/TRBV3-2|NA|TRBJ1-6|NA
TGTGCCAGCAGCCATGTGGACAGAGATTCACCCCTCCACTTT
CASSHVDRDSPLHF
>TRBV6-1|TRBD1|TRBJ2-7|NA
TGTGCCAGCAGTGAAGGAAACAGGGGGTACGAGCAGTACTTC
CASSEGNRGYEQYF
>TRBV28|TRBD1|TRBJ2-7|NA
TGTGCCAGCAGAGGGACAGGGTCTTGGTACGAGCAGTACTTC
CASRGTGSWYEQYF
>TRBV4-2|TRBD1|TRBJ2-2|NA
TGTGCCAGCAGCCGATCCGGGACAGGGCCCGGGGAGCTGTTTTTT
CASSRSGTGPGELFF
>TRBV2|NA|TRBJ2-5|NA
TGTGCCAGCAGTGAACTCAATCGGGAGACCCAGTACTTC
CASSELNRETQYF
>TRBV30|NA|TRBJ1-5|NA
TGTGCCTGGAGGGAATTTGGGCGGGGGGATAATCAGCCCCAGCATTTT
CAWREFGRGDNQPQHF
>TRBV7-8|NA|TRBJ1-2|NA
TGTGCCAGCAGCCCCTCTTTAGGGGCCTATGGCTACACCTTC
CASSPSLGAYGYTF
>TRBV10-3|TRBD1|TRBJ1-1|NA
TGTGCCATCAGTGAAGGGGGCCGGGGCACTGAAGCTTTCTTT
CAISEGGRGTEAFF
>TRBV11-2|NA|TRBJ2-2|NA
TGTGCCAGCAGCTTAGATCCTCGGGGAAGCACCGGGGAGCTGTTTTTT
CASSLDPRGSTGELFF
>TRBV30|TRBD1|TRBJ2-7|NA
TGTGCCTGGTCGAGGACAGGGATGGACGAGCAGTACTTC
CAWSRTGMDEQYF
>TRBV19|NA|TRBJ1-1|NA
TGTGCCAGTAGTATGTGGGGGGGAGGGGACACTGAAGCTTTCTTT
CASSMWGGGDTEAFF
>TRBV10-3|TRBD2|TRBJ2-3|NA
TGTGCCATCAGTGACCCACTAGCGGGGGTCACAGATACGCAGTATTTT
CAISDPLAGVTDTQYF
>TRBV5-1|NA|TRBJ2-5|once
TGCGCCAGCAGCTTGTCTAGGACTGAAGTTGAGACCCAGTACTTC
CASSLSRTEVETQYF
>TRBV20-1|NA|TRBJ2-3|once
TGCAGTGCGAGGGGCACAGATACGCAGTATTTT
CSARGTDTQYF
>TRBV5-1|NA|TRBJ1-6|NA
TGCGCCAGCAGCTCAGCGGCTAGTACTCTTAATTCACCCCTCCACTTT
CASSSAASTLNSPLHF
>TRBV11-2|NA|TRBJ1-6|NA
TGTGCCAGCAGCTTAAGGGGAGGGGCTTCCTATAATTCACCCCTCCACTTT
CASSLRGGASYNSPLHF
>TRBV4-1|NA|TRBJ1-2|NA
TGCGCCAGCAGCATCGAAGGGACACCCGAATATGGCTACACCTTC
CASSIEGTPEYGYTF
>TRBV5-1|TRBD2|TRBJ2-5|NA
TGCGCCAGCAGCCTCGGGACTAGCGGAGCCCAAGAGACCCAGTACTTC
CASSLGTSGAQETQYF
>TRBV4-2|TRBD1|TRBJ1-4|NA
TGTGCCAGCAGCCAGGACAGGGCTGAAGAAAAACTGTTTTTT
CASSQDRAEEKLFF
>TRBV24-1|TRBD2|TRBJ2-1|NA
TGTGCCACCAGTGATTCAGGACTAGCGGGGGGGATGTACAATGAGCAGTTCTTC
CATSDSGLAGGMYNEQFF
>TRBV5-5|NA|TRBJ2-1|once
TGTGCCAGCAGCCCCTCCGCCCGGGGGTACAATGAGCAGTTCTTC
CASSPSARGYNEQFF
>TRBV11-2|NA|TRBJ1-3|NA
TGTGCCAGCAGCGTTATATCGTCTGGAAACACCATATATTTT
CASSVISSGNTIYF